This T cell receptor beta chain was sequenced in a study of beta chain features in type 1 diabetes. Study results and caveats: It was not settled here whether HLA type affects TCRB rearrangement. Patients showed naive, central memory and Treg TCRB repertoires that appeared more similar than those of healthy donors.

The isolated RNA, all of it, was reverse transcribed, so expressed TCRB transcripts were what got sequenced. Assay: immunoSEQ multiplex PCR; the TCRdb copy retains only in-frame clones and omits some. Of roughly 180,000 clones listed, more than 10% are singletons. This clone was counted only a few times. As yet, its antigen is unknown. This CDR3 region has 17 residues. Between the trimmed V and J ends, which lost 5 bases and 4 bases, there was a span of 23 bases. The V gene's germline CDR1 is KGHSH and CDR2 LQKENI. Sort purity for all populations was recorded as exceeding 98%. Sequenced: central memory CD4+ T cells from blood. The genes are TRBV18 and TRBJ1-1, with TRBD1 as a possible D gene (6 bases). This TCR derives from a woman between 18 and 29 years old in good health. The CDR3 DNA reads TGTGCCAGCTCAATTAAAACCCGCGTGGACAGAGGCACTGAAGCTTTCTTT. Translation: CASSIKTRVDRGTEAFF.